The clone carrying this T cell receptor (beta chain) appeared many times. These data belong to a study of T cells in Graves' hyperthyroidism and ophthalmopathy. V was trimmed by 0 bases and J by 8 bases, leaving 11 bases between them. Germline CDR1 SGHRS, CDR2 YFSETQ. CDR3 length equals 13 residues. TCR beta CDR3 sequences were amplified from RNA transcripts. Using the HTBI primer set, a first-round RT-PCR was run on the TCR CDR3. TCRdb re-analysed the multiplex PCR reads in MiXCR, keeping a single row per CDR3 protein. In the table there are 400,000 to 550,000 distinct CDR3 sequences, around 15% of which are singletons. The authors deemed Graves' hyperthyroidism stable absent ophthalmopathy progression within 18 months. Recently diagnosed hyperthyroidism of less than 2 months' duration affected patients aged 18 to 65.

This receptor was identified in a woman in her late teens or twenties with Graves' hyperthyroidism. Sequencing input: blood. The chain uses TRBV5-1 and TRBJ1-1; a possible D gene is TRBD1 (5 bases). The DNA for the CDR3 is TGCGCCAGCAGCTTGGAGTACGGGACCGAAGCTTTCTTT. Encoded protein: CASSLEYGTEAFF.